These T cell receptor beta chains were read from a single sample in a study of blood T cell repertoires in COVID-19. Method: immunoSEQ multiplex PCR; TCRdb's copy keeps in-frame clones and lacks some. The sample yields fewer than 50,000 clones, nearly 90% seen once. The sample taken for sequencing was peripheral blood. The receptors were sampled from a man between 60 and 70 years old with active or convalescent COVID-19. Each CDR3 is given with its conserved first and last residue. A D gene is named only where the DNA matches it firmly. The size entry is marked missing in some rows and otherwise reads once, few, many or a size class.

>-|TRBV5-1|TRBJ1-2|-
CASSAGDGLYGYTF
TGCGCCAGCAGCGCGGGGGACGGACTATATGGCTACACCTTC
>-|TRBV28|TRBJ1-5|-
CASSLADRPQHF
TGTGCCAGCAGTTTAGCGGACAGGCCCCAGCATTTT
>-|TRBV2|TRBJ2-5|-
CASSQEGEETQYF
TGTGCCAGCAGCCAGGAAGGGGAAGAGACCCAGTACTTC
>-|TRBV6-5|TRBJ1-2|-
CASGRKGQIYGYTF
TGTGCCAGCGGCCGAAAAGGACAGATCTATGGCTACACCTTC
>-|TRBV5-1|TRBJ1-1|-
CASSPFPGRTEAFF
TGCGCCAGCAGCCCTTTCCCGGGGAGAACTGAAGCTTTCTTT
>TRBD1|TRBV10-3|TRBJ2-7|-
CAIGQGYEQYF
TGTGCCATTGGACAGGGCTACGAGCAGTACTTC
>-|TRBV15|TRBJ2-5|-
CATSRDPPPQETQYF
TGTGCCACCAGCAGAGATCCCCCTCCCCAAGAGACCCAGTACTTC
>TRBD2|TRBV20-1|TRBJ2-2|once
CSASLAGNTGELFF
TGCAGTGCGAGTCTAGCGGGAAACACCGGGGAGCTGTTTTTT
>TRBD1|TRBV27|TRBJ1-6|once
CASSLGTGTAGSPLHF
TGTGCCAGCAGTTTGGGAACCGGGACAGCTGGTTCACCCCTCCACTTT
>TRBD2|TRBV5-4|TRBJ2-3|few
CASSLKVAGVADTQYF
TGTGCCAGCAGCTTGAAAGTAGCGGGAGTGGCAGATACGCAGTATTTT
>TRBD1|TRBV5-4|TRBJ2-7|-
CASSVGAGGNYEQYF
TGTGCCAGCAGCGTCGGGGCAGGGGGAAACTACGAGCAGTACTTC
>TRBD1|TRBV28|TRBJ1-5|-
CASSLWQGASQPQHF
TGTGCCAGCAGTTTATGGCAGGGGGCGAGTCAGCCCCAGCATTTT
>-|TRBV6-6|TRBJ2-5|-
CAAPQTSWETQYF
TGTGCCGCCCCCCAGACTTCTTGGGAGACCCAGTACTTC
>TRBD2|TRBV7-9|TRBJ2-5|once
CASSGTSRQETQYF
TGTGCCAGCAGCGGGACTAGCCGCCAAGAGACCCAGTACTTC
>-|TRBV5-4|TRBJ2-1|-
CASSLGGGSYNEQFF
TGTGCCAGCAGCCTAGGGGGGGGCTCCTACAATGAGCAGTTCTTC
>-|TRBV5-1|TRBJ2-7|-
CASSFSGQSYEQYF
TGCGCCAGCAGCTTTTCAGGCCAAAGCTACGAGCAGTACTTC
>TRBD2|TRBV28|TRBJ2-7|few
CASSPRASGNYEQYF
TGTGCCAGCAGTCCCCGGGCTAGCGGAAACTACGAGCAGTACTTC
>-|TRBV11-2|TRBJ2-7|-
CASSLDYSYEQYF
TGTGCCAGCAGCTTGGACTACTCCTACGAGCAGTACTTC
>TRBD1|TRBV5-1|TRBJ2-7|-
CASSSPGQSYEQYF
TGCGCCAGCAGCTCACCGGGACAGAGCTACGAGCAGTACTTC
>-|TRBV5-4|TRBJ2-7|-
CASSLRGGRYEQYF
TGTGCCAGCAGCTTGCGCGGAGGTCGGTACGAGCAGTACTTC